This is a list of T cell receptor beta chains from one sample in a study of OX40 agonist ivuxolimab in advanced cancers. Clones were read by immunoSEQ multiplex PCR, and TCRdb kept only the in-frame ones, dropping some. The sample consists of fewer than 85,000 clones, 70% to 90% of them appearing once. This specimen was CD4+ or CD8+ T cells sorted from blood, taken in a trial of the OX40 agonist ivuxolimab. The receptors derive from an adult with an advanced solid tumor such as melanoma, head and neck, liver or kidney cancer. The conserved cysteine and the conserved F or W are not part of the CDR3 here. The D gene is left open where the match is weak.

.	TRBV18	ASSPGSNNEQF
.	TRBV4-3	ASSQEAVSTDTQY
.	TRBV5-6	ASSFDWTSYEQY
.	TRBV5-4	ASSLEIIPSTDGYT
TRBD1	TRBV5-4	ASSSKQGLSYEQY
.	TRBV9	ASSVVATDTQY
.	TRBV28	ASSFQTSPSDKLF
TRBD1	TRBV27	ASSSRTGGTDTQY
.	TRBV19	ASSIVGTKNQPQH
.	TRBV7-2	ASSLLDNEQF
.	TRBV5-1	ASSLADAREGGEQY
TRBD2	TRBV5-4	ASSLGSGSSYNEQF
.	TRBV4-3	ASSLQTDNMGEQY
.	TRBV30	AWSVPAGTFYGYT
.	TRBV9	ASSVDLLGGELF
.	TRBV5-5	ASSLTSTEAF
.	TRBV5-6	ASSSNHGYT
.	TRBV5-4	ASSFEGRDTEAF
TRBD2	TRBV7-6	ASTAAGNTDTQY
.	TRBV5-1	ASKGGLGTYEQY
TRBD1	TRBV6-6	ASSYDRDSNQPQH
TRBD2	TRBV30	AWGTSGGEY
.	TRBV7-2	ASRLNLNTEAF
.	TRBV7-3	ASSLTREETQY
.	TRBV7-9	ASSLPGSFEQY
.	TRBV7-9	ASSLHSSTDTQY
TRBD1	TRBV29-1	SIQGAENTEAF
.	TRBV5-6	ASSHRPSSGNEQF
TRBD1	TRBV19	ASSIARPGQGETQY
.	TRBV30	AWSFKGDTQY
TRBD1	TRBV28	ASSQPTGPANEKLF
.	TRBV7-2	ASSLHSYEQY